The entry below describes one TCR beta chain. What it binds is not known. Only in-frame clones appear in the TCRdb table, and some are missing; sequencing was by immunoSEQ multiplex PCR. The table records roughly 50,000 clones, 84% of them present only once. Trimming cost V 5 bases and J 3 bases, with 11 bases left between them. CDR1 is LGHNA and CDR2 is YSLEER in the germline V gene. The CDR3 sequence is 14 residues long. The source of the sample is a study of radiotherapy plus CTLA-4 blockade in lung cancer. Study observations and caveats: Once radiotherapy plus ipilimumab had been given, TCR clones derived from tumor expanded in blood.

The TCR comes from a human donor with non-small cell lung cancer whose response to radiotherapy plus ipilimumab could not be evaluated. The rearrangement links TRBV4-3 to TRBJ1-5; D remains unclear. The sequences come from peripheral blood, collected from a patient treated with radiotherapy plus ipilimumab. The chain's CDR3 is CASSGGLINQPQHF. In DNA form, the CDR3 reads TGCGCCAGCAGCGGAGGACTGATCAATCAGCCCCAGCATTTT.